This T cell receptor beta chain was observed in a study of Tregs in tolerant kidney transplant recipients (dated by TCRdb to the late 2010s). For context, the study as a whole: The study used TCRbeta sequencing to identify donor-specific regulatory T cells before combined kidney and bone marrow transplantation, then tracked those cells after transplant. TCRbeta repertoire sequencing was used in a few healthy controls to compare several methods for expanding Tregs specific for an allogeneic donor.

Unstimulated Tregs (CD4+CD25+CD127-), CD4+ non-Tregs (CD4+CD25-), CD4 and CD8 cells were FACS-sorted from thawed PBMCs. Healthy control blood came either as purchased buffy coats or from healthy volunteers. Healthy control blood was processed by Ficoll density gradient to PBMCs and cryopreserved; patient PBMCs were collected before and after transplant. For TCRbeta CDR3 sequencing, genomic DNA was extracted from sorted cells using the QIAGEN DNeasy Blood and Tissue Kit. High-throughput TCRbeta CDR3 sequencing was carried out commercially through immunoSEQ, with PCR amplification with bias correction and internal controls included. In the paper's pipeline: Unique productive TCRbeta sequences were defined by CDR3 nucleotide sequence where primers matched, and otherwise by CDR3 amino acid sequence together with Vbeta and Jbeta genes. As a correction for sorting error, sequences shared between sorted populations at a frequency ratio of 2:1 or less were discarded, and the remaining shared sequences were assigned to the higher population. Sequences were defined as donor-reactive when expanded at least 5-fold in CFSE-low cells versus unstimulated cells and present at a frequency of at least 0.01% in CFSE-low cells. Jensen-Shannon divergence, calculated on the top 100 TCRbeta sequences ranked by frequency, was used to quantify repertoire divergence. For samples with multiple sequencing runs, sorting error was corrected in each run separately before the runs were combined. Sourced from immuneACCESS, this table was stored by TCRdb with only in-frame sequences that have V and J called. A share of the clones is absent; for the studies checked, an unresolved V gene accounts for under half, and the remainder has no known explanation. V and J calls and clone size follow that table, whereas D and trimming were derived from the DNA. The sample table contains approximately 90,000 clones; only one count was recorded for roughly nine tenths of them. The ten largest clones add up to roughly 5% of the sample.

From the germline V gene (reference sequence), CDR1 is MNHEY and CDR2 is SMNVEV. From cysteine to phenylalanine, the CDR3 is 12 amino acids long. Only the CDR3 region is kept as DNA, spanning 36 bases read in frame from base 1. Compared with germline, V lacks 2 bases and J lacks 6 bases; bases without a gene match: 0. A few counts support this clone. Its cognate antigen has yet to be identified. Per-nucleotide qualities are absent, and no much larger clonotype sits a single base away. What the study reported, not specific to this receptor: Biological reproducibility was not examined directly, but technical replication error appeared to be minimal. The most biologically relevant and donor-specific TCRbeta repertoire appeared to be identified by expanding Tregs with activated donor B cells. Because the study included only a small number of patients, the results must be confirmed in larger populations and under other immunosuppression protocols.

Rearrangement joined TRBV27 to TRBJ1-2; 7 of the junction bases match TRBD1. The sample taken for sequencing was CD8+ T cells from blood. The source is a human donor in good health. The DNA reads as follows: TGTGCCAGCAGTTTACAGGGGGATGGCTACACCTTC. It is translated as CASSLQGDGYTF.